This section outlines one TCR beta chain sequence together with its context. Its matching antigen is unknown. The sample is drawn from a study of beta chain features in type 1 diabetes. Findings and limits, study-wide: TCRB CDR3 length was moderately but significantly reduced in all four CD4+ subsets of Type 1 diabetes patients.

The V end lost 3 bases, the J end lost 3 bases, and 10 bases lay between the germline ends. The CDR3 length is 14 residues. Germline loops: CDR1 KGHSH, CDR2 LQKENI. cDNA synthesis used the whole RNA isolate, giving expressed TCRB sequences. Only in-frame clones appear in the TCRdb table, and some are missing; sequencing was by immunoSEQ multiplex PCR. Of about 53,000 clones listed, under 60% are singletons. Stem cell-like memory, regulatory, central memory and naive CD4+ cells were sorted via CD45RO/CCR7/CD25/CD127/CD95/CD27. This TCR came from a middle-aged woman with type 1 diabetes. The genes are TRBV18 and TRBJ2-3, with TRBD1 as a possible D gene (5 bases). Sequencing was carried out using Tregs from blood. The CDR3, as DNA: TGTGCCAGCTCACCCAACAGGAAGACAGATACGCAGTATTTT. This translates into CASSPNRKTDTQYF. Full variable domain (outside the CDR3, taken from reference TRBV18 and TRBJ2-3): NAGVMQNPRHLVRRRGQEARLRCSPMKGHSHVYWYRQLPEEGLKFMVYLQKENIIDESGMPKERFSAEFPKEGPSILRIQQVVRGDSAAYFCASSPNRKTDTQYFGPGTRLTVL.